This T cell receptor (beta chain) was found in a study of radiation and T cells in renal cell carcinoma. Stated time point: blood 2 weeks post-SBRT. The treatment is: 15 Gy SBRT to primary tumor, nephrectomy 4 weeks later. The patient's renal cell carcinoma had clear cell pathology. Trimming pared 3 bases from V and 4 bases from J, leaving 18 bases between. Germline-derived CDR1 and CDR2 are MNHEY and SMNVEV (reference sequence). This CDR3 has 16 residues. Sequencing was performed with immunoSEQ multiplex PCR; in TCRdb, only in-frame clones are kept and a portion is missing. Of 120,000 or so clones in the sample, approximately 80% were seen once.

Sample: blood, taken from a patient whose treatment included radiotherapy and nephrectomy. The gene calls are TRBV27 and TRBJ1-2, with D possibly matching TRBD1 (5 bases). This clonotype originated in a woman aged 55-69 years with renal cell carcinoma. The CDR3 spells CASSLRQGPPSYGYTF. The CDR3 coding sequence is TGTGCCAGCAGTTTGAGGCAGGGACCCCCCTCCTATGGCTACACCTTC.